The next 16 T cell receptor beta chains were all read from a single sample in a study of human T cells and chemical hapten exposure. One entry per CDR3 protein, called by TCRdb with MiXCR from the RACE reads. Of about 56,000 distinct CDR3 sequences listed, 7.5% to 10% were seen once; the top ten hold 13%. As to time point: patch test 1, 2 weeks after DPC sensitization. Treatment given: therapeutic diphenylcyclopropenone sensitization with weekly scalp DPC. Sample: whole blood, taken in connection with sensitization to the hapten diphenylcyclopropenone (DPC). These receptors came from a woman aged 40 to 50 with alopecia areata. Some clones in this sample may be carry-over from other donors' samples.

The sample holds many counts of this clonotype. V is TRBV6-2 or TRBV6-3 and J is TRBJ1-2; TRBD1 agrees at 8 bases. Trimming at V came to 6 bases and at J to 4 bases, leaving 16 bases not matched to a gene. From germline, CDR1 is MNHEY and CDR2 SVGEGT. This CDR3 comprises 17 residues. CDR3 bases: TGTGCCAGCAGACTCCGGGACAGGATACTTACCATCTATGGCTACACCTTC. Its protein is CASRLRDRILTIYGYTF.

Ten or more counts support this clonotype. The chain couples TRBV29-1 to TRBJ2-4; the D call may be TRBD1 or TRBD2 (5 bases each). Germline CDR1 and CDR2: SQVTM and ANQGSEA. V lost 8 bases and J lost 8, with 13 bases in between. This CDR3 is built from 11 residues. The CDR3 nucleotides read TGCAGCTACGCGAGGGGCGACATTCAGTACTTC. This translates into CSYARGDIQYF.

The sample holds many counts of this clonotype. This chain joins TRBV20-1 and TRBJ1-2, with unresolved D. The germline gives CDR1 DFQATT, CDR2 SNEGSKA (reference sequence). V lost 0 bases to trimming and J lost 3 bases, with 17 bases between them. The CDR3 has 16 residues. CDR3 nucleotides: TGCAGTGCTAGAGATAGGGCGGGGTCCCCTTACTATGGCTACACCTTC. It encodes CSARDRAGSPYYGYTF.

This clonotype has at least ten counts. CDR3 nucleotide sequence: TGTGCCAGCAGGCCCCCGGGGGTCACTGAAGCTTTCTTT. Its translation: CASRPPGVTEAFF. This chain connects TRBV6-5 to TRBJ1-1, with D possibly being TRBD1 (5 bases). The CDR3 is 13 amino acids. Germline CDR1 reads MNHEY; CDR2 reads SVGAGI. V dropped 6 bases and J dropped 4 bases, with 12 bases sitting between them.

This clonotype has a count of ten or more. The V call is TRBV11-2, the J call TRBJ2-3; perhaps TRBD2 as D (7 bases). Per the germline V gene, CDR1 is SGHAT and CDR2 is FQNNGV. V shed 5 bases and J shed 4 bases, with 19 bases lying between them. CDR3 length: 16 amino acids. The CDR3, as DNA: TGTGCCAGCAGCCGTGGGGGGCTAGCGGCTGCAGATACGCAGTATTTT. It yields the protein CASSRGGLAAADTQYF.

There are many counts of this clonotype. V is TRBV7-2 and J is TRBJ2-7; D is unclear. Looked up from germline, CDR1 is SGHTA and CDR2 is FQGNSA. The V and J ends lost 5 bases and 0 bases respectively, with 2 bases between them. The CDR3 runs to 11 residues. The CDR3 loop is CASSASYEQYF. The DNA of the CDR3 is TGTGCCAGCAGCGCCTCCTACGAGCAGTACTTC.

This clonotype was observed a few times. The genes are TRBV30 and TRBJ1-2; D uncertain. Trimming stripped 5 bases from V and 2 bases from J, with 9 bases between. Germline V gives CDR1 GTSNPN, CDR2 SVGIG (reference sequence). The CDR3 length is 12 residues. CDR3 protein: CAWSDWNYGYTF. The CDR3 nucleotides are TGTGCCTGGTCCGACTGGAACTATGGCTACACCTTC.

This clonotype was counted only a few times. The chain is built from TRBV5-4 and TRBJ2-7; D is uncertain. The CDR3 spans 13 residues. The germline V gene encodes CDR1 SGHNT and CDR2 YYREEE (reference sequence). The ends were cut back, 3 bases at V and 0 bases at J, with 7 bases in the middle. CDR3 in amino acids: CASSSDFSYEQYF. CDR3 sequence (DNA): TGTGCCAGCAGCTCCGATTTCTCCTACGAGCAGTACTTC.

This clonotype has more than one count but fewer than ten. The rearrangement links TRBV6-6 to TRBJ2-3; maybe TRBD1 (7 bases). Germline assignment: CDR1 MNHNY and CDR2 SVGAGI (reference sequence). The CDR3 runs 16 residues. V was clipped by 4 bases and J by 1 base, with 15 bases between them. The CDR3 nucleotides are TGTGCCAGCAGTTCCCTTGGCAGGGGGGGCACAGATACGCAGTATTTT. Amino acids: CASSSLGRGGTDTQYF.

The chain employs TRBV7-2 and TRBJ1-5; D gene unclear. CDR1 and CDR2 (germline): SGHTA, FQGNSA. V dropped 6 bases and J dropped 2 bases, with 11 bases sitting between them. The CDR3 is made up of 14 amino acids. CDR3 sequence (DNA): TGTGCCAGCAGTCAGAGCTTTGGCAATCAGCCCCAGCATTTT. Translating gives CASSQSFGNQPQHF.

This clonotype was counted between two and nine times. The rearrangement links TRBV12-3 or TRBV12-4 to TRBJ2-7; no firm D call. V was pared by 1 base and J by 4 bases, with 5 bases between. The CDR3 is 12 residues long. The CDR3 nucleotides read TGTGCCAGCAGTTTAGGTCAGTACGAGCAGTACTTC. Amino acid sequence: CASSLGQYEQYF.

The rearrangement links TRBV5-1 to TRBJ2-2; 7 bases are shared with TRBD1. In germline, CDR1 is SGHRS, CDR2 YFSETQ. The J segment lost 6 bases and the V segment lost 1 base, leaving 3 bases of the junction unmatched. This CDR3 is 14 amino acids long. The CDR3 nucleotides read TGCGCCAGCAGCTTGCGACAGGGACCCGGGGAGCTGTTTTTT. Amino acids: CASSLRQGPGELFF.

This clonotype occurred a few times. The genes are TRBV7-9 and TRBJ1-1; 12 bases agree with TRBD1. CDR3 length equals 16 residues. Germline CDR1 SEHNR, CDR2 FQNEAQ (reference sequence). The ends lost 6 bases at V and 4 bases at J; junction bases unmatched: 9. The CDR3 nucleotides are TGTGCCAGCAGAGGGATGGGACAGGGGGCGTCCACTGAAGCTTTCTTT. As protein: CASRGMGQGASTEAFF.

In its sample, this clonotype was seen many times. The chain carries TRBV4-1 and TRBJ1-4; no definite D call. The V end lost 0 bases, the J end lost 0 bases, and 8 bases lay between the germline ends. Germline CDR1 is MGHRA and CDR2 is YSYEKL. The CDR3 covers 16 residues. The DNA for the CDR3 is TGCGCCAGCAGCCAAGATTCGGCAGCAACTAATGAAAAACTGTTTTTT. Translated, it gives CASSQDSAATNEKLFF.

As to this clonotype: This likely comes from a read error, as the CDR3 has no conserved phenylalanine or tryptophan at its end. The gene calls are TRBV30 and TRBJ2-3; D not certain. Germline lookup yields CDR1 GTSNPN and CDR2 SVGIG (reference sequence). Trimming pared 0 bases from V and 1 base from J, leaving 8 bases between. There are 14 residues in the CDR3. The CDR3 region is CAWSVIGGTDTQYI. CDR3 in DNA: TGTGCCTGGAGTGTAATTGGGGGCACAGATACGCAGTATATT.

In this sample, this clonotype turned up many times. This chain links TRBV7-2 with TRBJ2-7; 9 positions match TRBD1. The CDR3 contains 13 residues. CDR1 and CDR2 from the germline V gene are SGHTA and FQGNSA. The junction had 3 bases not matched to a gene; V was cut back by 4 bases and J by 5 bases. Here the CDR3 DNA reads TGTGCCAGCAGCTCCAGGGACAGGGACGAGCAGTACTTC. This codes for CASSSRDRDEQYF.